The T cell receptor beta chain described here comes from a study of blood T cell repertoires in COVID-19 (dated by TCRdb to 2019 to 2021). Looking at the study overall: The collaborator samples originated in the United States, Italy and Spain and spanned the acute and convalescent phases of COVID-19. The samples were drawn from the first 160 participants of the ongoing ImmuneRACE study and from 950 to 1,500 subjects provided by 6 global collaborators. Where HLA class I and class II types were available, the types were taken from metadata supplied by the sample provider, not from assay-based typing. A freely available public database, intended as a resource for researchers studying the immune response to SARS-CoV-2, is where the repertoires were released. Nearly every sample came with metadata listing a de-identified subject ID, COVID-19 status, age in years and sex. The dataset comprised deeply sampled blood TCRbeta repertoires from subjects exposed to, actively infected with, or recovered from COVID-19. The prospective study material was composed of cDNA or gDNA derived from T cells, B-cell-depleted T cells, or PBMCs.

Overall study results and their limits: The amount of clinical and demographic metadata varied by source and participant and was provided uncurated.

On this clone: Which antigen it targets is not known. No much larger clone is present one base from it, and per-base qualities are unavailable.

TCRbeta CDR3 regions were amplified from genomic DNA using the immunoSEQ Assay, a bias-controlled multiplex PCR. Per the source publication's procedure: Within the assay, amplification of reference gene primers was used to estimate how many nucleated cells each sample contained. Sequence reads were collapsed and filtered to measure the absolute abundance of every unique TCRbeta CDR3 rearrangement. Productive Simpson clonality was computed per sample as the square root of Simpson's diversity index over productive rearrangements. TCRdb holds this immuneACCESS table with in-frame rearrangements only. Some clones are missing; in checked studies, unresolved V genes explain under half, and the rest has no known cause. That table supplies the V and J calls and clone size; D and trimming were determined from the DNA. For this sample the table gives 300,000 to 400,000 clones, of which almost 90% were detected only once. The ten largest clones represent about 7% of the sample.

At one collaborating source in Seattle, patients were enrolled during active infection and were followed longitudinally through the course of disease. The collaborating institutions used their own protocols to collect whole blood in K2EDTA tubes. For TCRbeta analysis, collaborator samples were shipped as frozen whole blood, as isolated PBMCs, or as DNA extracted from either sample type. CDR1 and CDR2 are drawn from the germline V gene: SGDLS, YYNGEE. V lost 6 bases and J lost 7 bases; the stretch between them is 16 bases long. Counted from cysteine to phenylalanine, this CDR3 has 14 amino acids. Kept here is only the CDR3 DNA, which spans 42 bases and is read in frame from base 1.

Specimen: peripheral blood. The sequence was collected from a woman aged 65 to 85 with COVID-19, enrolled during active disease. The chain couples TRBV9 to TRBJ1-4; TRBD1 could be the D gene, as 5 bases match. CDR3 sequence: CASTRGVGGEKLFF. The DNA sequence is as follows: TGTGCCAGCACCAGAGGGGTCGGGGGTGAAAAACTGTTTTTT.